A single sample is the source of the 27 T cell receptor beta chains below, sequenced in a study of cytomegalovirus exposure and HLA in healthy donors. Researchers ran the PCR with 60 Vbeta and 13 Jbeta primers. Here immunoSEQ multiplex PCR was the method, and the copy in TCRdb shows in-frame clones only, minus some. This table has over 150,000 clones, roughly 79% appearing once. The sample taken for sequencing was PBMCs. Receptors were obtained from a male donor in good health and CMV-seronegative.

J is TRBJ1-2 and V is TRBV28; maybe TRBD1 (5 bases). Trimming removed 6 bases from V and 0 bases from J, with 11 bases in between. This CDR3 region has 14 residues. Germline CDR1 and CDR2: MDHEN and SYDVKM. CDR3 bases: TGTGCCAGCAGGCGGACATCTTCTAACTATGGCTACACCTTC. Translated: CASRRTSSNYGYTF.

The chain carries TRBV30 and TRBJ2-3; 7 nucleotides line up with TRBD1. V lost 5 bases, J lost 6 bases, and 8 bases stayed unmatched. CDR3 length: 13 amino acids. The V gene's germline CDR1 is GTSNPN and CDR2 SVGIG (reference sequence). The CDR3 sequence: CAWGDSPADTQYF. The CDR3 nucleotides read TGTGCCTGGGGGGACAGCCCAGCGGATACGCAGTATTTT. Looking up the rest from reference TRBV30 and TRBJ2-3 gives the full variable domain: SQTIHQWPATLVQPVGSPLSLECTVEGTSNPNLYWYRQAAGRGLQLLFYSVGIGQISSEVPQNLSASRPQDRQFILSSKKLLLSDSGFYLCAWGDSPADTQYFGPGTRLTVL.

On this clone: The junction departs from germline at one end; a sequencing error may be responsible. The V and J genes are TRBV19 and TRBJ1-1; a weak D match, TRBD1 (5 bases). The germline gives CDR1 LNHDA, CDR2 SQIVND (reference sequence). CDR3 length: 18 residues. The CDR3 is CASSPTGLRNLMNTEAFF. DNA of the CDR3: TGTGCCAGTAGTCCCACGGGACTGCGAAACCTTATGAATACTGAAGCTTTCTTT.

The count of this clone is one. The DNA of the CDR3 is TGTGCCAGCAGTTACGTGCGGATTCCCAATCAGCCCCAGCATTTT. This codes for CASSYVRIPNQPQHF. The V call is TRBV6-6, the J call TRBJ1-5; the D is unclear. There are 15 residues in the CDR3. Germline CDR1 reads MNHNY; CDR2 reads SVGAGI (reference sequence). The germline V and J ends were trimmed by 2 bases and 3 bases, with 11 bases remaining between them.

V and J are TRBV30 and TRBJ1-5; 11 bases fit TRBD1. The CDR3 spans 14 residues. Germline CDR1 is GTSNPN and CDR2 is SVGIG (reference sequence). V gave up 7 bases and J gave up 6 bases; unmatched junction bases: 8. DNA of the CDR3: TGTGCCTCCACCTCCGGGACAGGGGGTCAGCCCCAGCATTTT. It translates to CASTSGTGGQPQHF.

CDR3 in amino acids: CGAGGPRTEAFF. The CDR3 bases are TGTGGTGCAGGGGGTCCTAGGACTGAAGCTTTCTTT. The chain carries TRBV28 and TRBJ1-1, with 7 bases aligning to TRBD1. The CDR3 has 12 residues. Per germline, CDR1 MDHEN and CDR2 SYDVKM.

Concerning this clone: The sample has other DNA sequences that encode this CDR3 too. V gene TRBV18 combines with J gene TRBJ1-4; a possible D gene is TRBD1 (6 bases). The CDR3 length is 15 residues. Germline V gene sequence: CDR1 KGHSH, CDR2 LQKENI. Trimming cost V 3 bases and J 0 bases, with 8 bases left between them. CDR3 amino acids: CASSPRTATNEKLFF. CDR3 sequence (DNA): TGTGCCAGCTCACCGAGGACAGCAACTAATGAAAAACTGTTTTTT.

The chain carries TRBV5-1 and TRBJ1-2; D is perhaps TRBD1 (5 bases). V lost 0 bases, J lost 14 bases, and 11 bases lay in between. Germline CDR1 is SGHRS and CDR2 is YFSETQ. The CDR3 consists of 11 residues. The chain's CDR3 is CASSLESGPTF. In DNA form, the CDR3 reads TGCGCCAGCAGCTTGGAGTCAGGGCCTACCTTC.

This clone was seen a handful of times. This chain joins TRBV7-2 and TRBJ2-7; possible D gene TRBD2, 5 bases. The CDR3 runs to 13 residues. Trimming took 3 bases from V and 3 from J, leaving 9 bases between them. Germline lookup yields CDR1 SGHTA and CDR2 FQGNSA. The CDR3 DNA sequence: TGTGCCAGCAGCTTTGAGGGCGGCTACGAGCAGTACTTC. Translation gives CASSFEGGYEQYF.

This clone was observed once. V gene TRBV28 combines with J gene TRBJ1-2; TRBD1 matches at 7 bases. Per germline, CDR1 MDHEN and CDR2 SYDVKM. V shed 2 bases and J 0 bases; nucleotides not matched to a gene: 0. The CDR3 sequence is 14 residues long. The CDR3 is CASSLGTANYGYTF. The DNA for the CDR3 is TGTGCCAGCAGTTTAGGGACAGCTAACTATGGCTACACCTTC.

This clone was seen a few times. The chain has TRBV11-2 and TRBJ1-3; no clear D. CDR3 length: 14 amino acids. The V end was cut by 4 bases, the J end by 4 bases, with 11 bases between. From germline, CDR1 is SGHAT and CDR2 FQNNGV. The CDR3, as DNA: TGTGCCAGCAGCTCCATTTCACAGGGAAACACCATATATTTT. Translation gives CASSSISQGNTIYF.

CDR3 loop: CAWSVGSLRETQYF. In nucleotides, the CDR3 is TGTGCCTGGAGTGTAGGGAGCCTGCGAGAGACCCAGTACTTC. The genes are TRBV30 and TRBJ2-5, with D possibly being TRBD2 (5 bases). V was clipped by 0 bases and J by 4 bases, with 12 bases between them. Germline V gene data show CDR1 as GTSNPN and CDR2 as SVGIG (reference sequence). CDR3 size: 14 residues.

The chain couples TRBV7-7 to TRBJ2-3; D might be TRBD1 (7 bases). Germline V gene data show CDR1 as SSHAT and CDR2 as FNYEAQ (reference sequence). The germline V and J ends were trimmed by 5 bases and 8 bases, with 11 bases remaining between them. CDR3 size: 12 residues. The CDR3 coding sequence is TGTGCCAGCAGCCCAGGGGGAGGTACGCAGTATTTT. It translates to CASSPGGGTQYF.

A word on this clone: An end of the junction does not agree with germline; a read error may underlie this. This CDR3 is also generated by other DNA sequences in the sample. This CDR3 is CASSWRNQNNEQFF. The CDR3 coding sequence is TGTGCCAGTAGTTGGAGGAACCAGAACAATGAGCAGTTCTTC. The V gene is TRBV6-5, the J gene TRBJ2-1; possible D gene TRBD2, 5 bases. Germline lookup yields CDR1 MNHEY and CDR2 SVGAGI. The CDR3 loop spans 14 amino acids.

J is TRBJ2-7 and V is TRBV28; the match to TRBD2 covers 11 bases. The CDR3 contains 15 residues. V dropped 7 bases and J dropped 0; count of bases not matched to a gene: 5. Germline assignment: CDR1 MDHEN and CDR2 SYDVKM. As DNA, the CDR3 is TGTGCCAGCAAAGCGGGACTAGCGGCCTCCTACGAGCAGTACTTC. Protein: CASKAGLAASYEQYF.

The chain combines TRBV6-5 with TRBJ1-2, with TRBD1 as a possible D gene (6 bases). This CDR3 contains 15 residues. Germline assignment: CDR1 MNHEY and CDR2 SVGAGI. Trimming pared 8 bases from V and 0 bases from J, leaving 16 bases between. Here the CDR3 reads CASVKRGGANYGYTF. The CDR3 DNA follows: TGTGCCAGCGTGAAGAGGGGGGGTGCTAACTATGGCTACACCTTC.

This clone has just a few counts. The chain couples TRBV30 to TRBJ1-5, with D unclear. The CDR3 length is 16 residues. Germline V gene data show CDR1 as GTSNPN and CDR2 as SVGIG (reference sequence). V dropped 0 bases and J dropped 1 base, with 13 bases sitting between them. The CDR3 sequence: CAWSVLSSGSNQPQHF. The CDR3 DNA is TGTGCCTGGAGTGTACTTTCATCGGGGAGCAATCAGCCCCAGCATTTT.

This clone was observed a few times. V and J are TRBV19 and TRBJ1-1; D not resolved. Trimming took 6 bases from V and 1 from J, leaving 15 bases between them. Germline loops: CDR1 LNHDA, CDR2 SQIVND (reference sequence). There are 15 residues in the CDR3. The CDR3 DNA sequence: TGTGCCAGTAGACCCCGGACGGGAGGGAACACTGAAGCTTTCTTT. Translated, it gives CASRPRTGGNTEAFF.

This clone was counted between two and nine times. CDR3 DNA sequence: TGCGCCAGCAGTCGGACAGTCGTCGGGTCCTATAATTCACCCCTCCACTTT. This gives the protein CASSRTVVGSYNSPLHF. This chain links TRBV4-1 with TRBJ1-6; a possible D gene is TRBD1 (6 bases). In germline, CDR1 is MGHRA, CDR2 YSYEKL. The CDR3 has 17 residues. Trimming cost V 6 bases and J 1 base, with 16 bases left between them.

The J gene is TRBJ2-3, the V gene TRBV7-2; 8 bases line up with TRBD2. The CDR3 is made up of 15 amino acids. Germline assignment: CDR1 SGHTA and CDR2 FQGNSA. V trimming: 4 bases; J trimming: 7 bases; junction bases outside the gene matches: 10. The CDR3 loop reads CASSSRLAPPYTQYF. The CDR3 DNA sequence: TGTGCCAGCAGCTCCCGACTAGCGCCTCCTTATACGCAGTATTTT.

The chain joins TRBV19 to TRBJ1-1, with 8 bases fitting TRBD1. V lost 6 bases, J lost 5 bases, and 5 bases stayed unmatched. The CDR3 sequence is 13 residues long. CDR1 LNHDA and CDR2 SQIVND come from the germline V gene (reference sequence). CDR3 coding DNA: TGTGCCAGTAGAGGCGGACAGGGTACTGAAGCTTTCTTT. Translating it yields CASRGGQGTEAFF.

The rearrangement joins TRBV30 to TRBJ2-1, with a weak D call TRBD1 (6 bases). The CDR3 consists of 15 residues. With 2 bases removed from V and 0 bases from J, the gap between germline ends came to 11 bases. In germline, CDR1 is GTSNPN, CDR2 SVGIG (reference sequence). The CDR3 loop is CAWSRGQNSYNEQFF. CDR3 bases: TGTGCCTGGAGTAGGGGACAAAACTCCTACAATGAGCAGTTCTTC.

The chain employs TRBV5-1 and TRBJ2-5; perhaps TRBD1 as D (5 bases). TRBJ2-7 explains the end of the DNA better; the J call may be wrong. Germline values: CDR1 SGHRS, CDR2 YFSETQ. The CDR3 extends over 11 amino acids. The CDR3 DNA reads TGCGCCAGCTCCGGTGGGGCCGAGCAGTACTTC. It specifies CASSGGAEQYF.

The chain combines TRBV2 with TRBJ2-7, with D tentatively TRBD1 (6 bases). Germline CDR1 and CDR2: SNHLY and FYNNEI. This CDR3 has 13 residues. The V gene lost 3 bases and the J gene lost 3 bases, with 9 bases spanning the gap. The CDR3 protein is CASSEDRNYEQYF. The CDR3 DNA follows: TGTGCCAGCAGTGAGGACAGAAACTACGAGCAGTACTTC.

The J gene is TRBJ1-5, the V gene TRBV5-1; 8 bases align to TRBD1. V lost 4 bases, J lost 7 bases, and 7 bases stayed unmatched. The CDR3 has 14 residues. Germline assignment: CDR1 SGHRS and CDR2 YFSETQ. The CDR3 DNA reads TGCGCCAGCAGCCCCGGACAGGGCGGGCAGCCCCAGCATTTT. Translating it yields CASSPGQGGQPQHF.

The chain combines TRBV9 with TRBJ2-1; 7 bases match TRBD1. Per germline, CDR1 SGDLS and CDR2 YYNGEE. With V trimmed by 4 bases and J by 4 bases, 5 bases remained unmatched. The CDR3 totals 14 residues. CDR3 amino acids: CASSSGQLYNEQFF. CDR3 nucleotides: TGTGCCAGCAGCTCGGGACAGCTTTACAATGAGCAGTTCTTC.

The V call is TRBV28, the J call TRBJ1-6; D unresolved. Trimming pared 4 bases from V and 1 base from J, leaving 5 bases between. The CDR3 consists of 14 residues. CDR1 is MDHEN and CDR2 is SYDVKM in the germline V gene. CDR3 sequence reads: CASSSGSYNSPLHF. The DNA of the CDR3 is TGTGCCAGCAGTTCGGGTTCCTATAATTCACCCCTCCACTTT.